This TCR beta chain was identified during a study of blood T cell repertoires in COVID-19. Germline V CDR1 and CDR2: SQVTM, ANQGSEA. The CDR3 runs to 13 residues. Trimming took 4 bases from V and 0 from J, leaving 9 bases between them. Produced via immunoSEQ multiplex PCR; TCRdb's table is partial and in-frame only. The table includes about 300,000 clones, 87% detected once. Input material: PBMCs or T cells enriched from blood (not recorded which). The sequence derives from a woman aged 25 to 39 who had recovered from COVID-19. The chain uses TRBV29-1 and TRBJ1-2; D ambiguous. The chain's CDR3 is CSVGSVTNYGYTF. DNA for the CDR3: TGCAGCGTTGGGTCAGTAACTAACTATGGCTACACCTTC.